The text below deals with one TCR beta chain. The antigen it binds to is not known. Base-call qualities are not available, and no considerably larger clone is one nucleotide away. The V end gives up 1 base and the J end 8 bases, leaving 8 bases in the junction not matched to a gene. The CDR3 goes from the cysteine to the phenylalanine over 15 residues. Of the read, only the CDR3 DNA is kept; its 45 bases are in frame from base 1. CDR1 and CDR2, per the germline V gene, are SGHTA and FQGNSA. The sample originates from a study of cytomegalovirus exposure and HLA in healthy donors (dated 2017 in TCRdb). Some background on the complete study: An earlier analysis of fewer than 750 of the donors reported 250 to 300 Gb of sequence data and roughly 120 million unique TCR beta sequences obtained from roughly 180 million T cells. HLA typing covered class I and class II loci at four-digit resolution. Using immunosequencing, the study profiled T cell repertoires from about 650 subjects and related those repertoires to cytomegalovirus serostatus. Along with the roughly 700-subject first cohort, a separate validation cohort of 120 different subjects was used. The later analysis used no new phenotypic data to find candidate immune exposures, relying instead on TCR beta sequences and their occurrence across donors. Typing coverage varied by locus: roughly 629-640 donors for A, B, C, DRB1 and DQB1; more than 500 for DQA1; more than 600 for DPA1; more than 450 for DPB1. A handful of DR-DQ haplotypes were handled as single units for association and clustering because linkage in the cohort was strong. Of the 300 to 450 genotyped donors, 75% to 85% were placed in the genetic ancestry cluster associated with self-reported Caucasian donors. A later analysis re-analyzed previously published TCR beta repertoires from 500 to 700 donors and added high-resolution HLA genotyping to study TCR occurrence patterns. In an earlier analysis of 587 of the donors, high-throughput TCR beta sequencing was used to judge whether each TCR beta V gene segment behaved as functional or pseudogenic. To predict cytomegalovirus infection status, the study combined high-throughput TCR immunosequencing, statistical association of individual TCRs with disease status, and machine learning. Every repertoire in the discovery cohort had been generated on one and the same sequencing platform. Alongside the repertoire data, information on donor age, sex, ethnicity and CMV serostatus was compiled. Genome-wide SNP genotypes for about three fifths of the roughly 670 donors were used in a later genetic analysis, which treated that subset as a discovery cohort. The study aimed to test whether cataloging public T cell receptors could reveal signatures of past pathogen exposure. On average, around 200,000 unique TCR beta nucleotide sequences were sequenced per donor among 300 to 500 genotyped donors of the cohort, with 15% to 20% of those sequences being non-productive. About 310 gigabases of sequencing data and tens of millions of unique TCR sequences were included in an early release covering about 600 HLA-typed donors.

General findings and caveats noted by the study authors: Because some donors lacked HLA typing at each locus, the association tests relied only on the typed subset. In a later analysis, TCR association rates were found to vary across HLA loci, with the most associated TCRs seen for DRB1 alleles and the fewest for HLA-C alleles. A later analysis reported that several top co-occurrence clusters appeared linked to parvovirus B19, influenza, CMV and Epstein-Barr virus. When HLA alleles, especially DR and DQ, strongly co-occurred, attributing TCR associations to individual alleles was difficult. Immune exposure information for the cohort was limited to CMV serostatus. An association between a missense DCLRE1C variant and V-gene and J-gene trimming of TCR beta chains was found in a later genetic analysis and replicated in an independent cohort. Because counts were too low, around 17 rarely observed V segments, including chromosome 9 orphons, were left out of the earlier analysis of about 500 of the donors. In the study, 150 to 200 TCR beta chains were listed as associated with cytomegalovirus. A further reported finding was that TCR beta sequences accurately predicted the HLA-A and HLA-B alleles for most subjects in the first cohort. It was suggested by the authors that the approach could potentially be generalized to other disease states and immunological phenotypes. In a later genetic analysis, fewer N-insertions in productive TCRs were reported among donors in an Asian-associated ancestry cluster than the roughly 700-donor mean. An earlier analysis of approximately 590 of the donors showed that most TCR beta V segments appeared in productive rearrangements either about 87% or about 30% of the time, which broadly matched IMGT annotations. In vitro tests confirmed that a few of the cytomegalovirus-associated TCR beta chains recognize cytomegalovirus antigens. Compared with equally common non-associated chains, HLA-associated TCR beta chains in a later analysis were more clonally expanded and had lower generation probabilities. The 87-base-pair reads could not distinguish some IMGT-functional V segments, including TRBV6-2 and TRBV6-3, so those segments were excluded. A later analysis associated about 18,000 TCR beta sequences with specific HLA alleles at a false discovery rate of 0.05. Most CMV-associated TCR beta chains appeared to be HLA-restricted in a later analysis, and the HLA associations seemed to be driven largely by CMV exposure. Presence/absence analyses assumed roughly uniform sequencing depth across donors, an assumption that may not hold. Correlated functional status among segregating V segments might be attributable to linkage disequilibrium, but an unknown experimental factor could not be ruled out. Across donors, most TCR sequences were observed very rarely, whereas some public TCRs were present in many individuals. A group of highly shared sequence variants was considered likely to be a technical artifact of the sequencing pipeline. This cohort had only TCR beta chains sequenced, and the lack of alpha or paired-chain data limited which features could be detected. Cytomegalovirus status was reported to be diagnosed by the classifier with high specificity and sensitivity in both the original and validation cohorts.

In total, roughly 710 healthy bone marrow donors made up the cohort. All cohort members were sampled while nominally healthy, although unrecorded immune exposures were likely present. The donor tested CMV seropositive and was one of the 289 seropositive cohort members. A peripheral blood sample was collected from each donor, and TCR beta sequencing was performed on peripheral blood mononuclear cells. The Qiagen DNeasy Blood Extraction Kit was used to extract genomic DNA from the blood cell samples. Libraries were prepared through the immunoSEQ multiplex PCR assay. A mixture of 60 forward primers for TCR Vbeta segments and 13 reverse primers for TCR Jbeta segments was used in the multiplex PCR. The CDR3 region of rearranged TCR beta genes was amplified from genomic DNA by a multiplex PCR assay. The Illumina HiSeq System was used to sequence the amplified TCR beta libraries as 87-base-pair reads. The authors processed their data as follows. A later analysis tallied around 82 million unique TCR beta chains across the approximately 670 repertoires, and some 10 million of those chains were shared by two or more donors. A nearest-neighbor algorithm error-corrected the raw reads and collapsed the reads into unique sequences, merging closely related sequences to remove PCR and sequencing errors. V, D and J gene segments were assigned by aligning CDR3 sequences to IMGT reference sequences. For a sequence to be retained, a match of at least six nucleotides to both a V gene segment and a J gene segment was required. A rearrangement counted as productive if the CDR3 had no stop codons and remained in frame with V and J, and every other rearrangement counted as non-productive. CDR3 was defined according to IMGT convention as the region running from the second conserved V-encoded cysteine to the conserved J-encoded phenylalanine. Sequences without an unambiguous match to a single V gene segment were excluded from the earlier analysis of almost 600 of the donors. In an earlier analysis of approximately 590 of the donors, a V segment was called functional when productive rearrangements were above 56.7%, and segregating when the standard deviation between donors exceeded 5%. A statistical classification framework was developed to diagnose cytomegalovirus status using the catalog of TCR beta chain sequences. In a later analysis, V and J genes were assigned by comparing TCR nucleotide sequences against IMGT/GENE-DB human TR gene sequences. Using the TCRdist pipeline, a later analysis assigned CDR3 sequences along with most-parsimonious VDJ recombination scenarios. In a later analysis, each TCR beta chain was defined by its CDR3 amino acid sequence together with its V-gene family, and reads without a unique V-gene family were excluded. To address suspected cross-contamination and a sequencing artifact, a later analysis removed 450 to 700 highly shared, low-generation-probability nucleotide sequences. For each public chain, a later analysis derived a clonal expansion index from normalized ranks of inferred template counts within each repertoire. In a later analysis, generation probabilities were computed using a VDJ recombination model fitted to out-of-frame rearrangements, and the results were checked against IGoR. In a later analysis, hypergeometric tests were used to score TCR-TCR, TCR-HLA and TCR-CMV co-occurrence, with a repertoire-size bias correction applied to TCR pairs. To estimate false discovery rates, a later analysis permuted the HLA or CMV assignments 20 times. In a later analysis, co-occurring TCRs were grouped using DBSCAN, and TCRdist sequence similarity was added for clustering within HLA-allele-positive subsets. Repertoires with fewer than 30,000 or more than 120,000 public chains, plus five repertoires with anomalous nucleotide sharing, were excluded from co-occurrence clustering. TCRdb limited this immuneACCESS table to in-frame rearrangements with V and J called. A share of clones is missing; checked studies link under half to unresolved V genes, and the rest is unexplained. V and J calls and clone size follow that table, whereas D and trimming were derived from the DNA. The sample table contains about 150,000 clones; only one count was recorded for around two thirds of them. Roughly 10% of the sample belongs to the ten largest clones.

The receptor was derived from a man aged 30-40 years in good health and CMV-seropositive. The chain is made from TRBV7-2 and TRBJ1-2, with 9 bases in between that match TRBD1. Material: PBMCs. The CDR3 protein: CASSLDRGRYQGYTF. The sequence in DNA is TGTGCCAGCAGCTTAGACAGGGGGCGCTATCAAGGCTACACCTTC.